The 11 T cell receptor beta chains below come from one sample, sequenced in a study of T cell responses to AZD1222 COVID-19 vaccine. Measured with immunoSEQ multiplex PCR; TCRdb has only the in-frame clones, and not every one. The sample contains under 200,000 clones, 85% to 95% of which appear only once. This specimen consisted of peripheral blood, obtained on day 0 of AZD1222 vaccination. These receptors were collected from an adult in good health.

V gene TRBV3-1 (or the pseudogene TRBV3-2) combines with J gene TRBJ2-7; possible D gene TRBD2, 5 bases. Trimming removed 2 bases from V and 7 bases from J, with 21 bases in between. This CDR3 has 16 residues. CDR1 LGHDT and CDR2 YNNKEL come from the germline V gene (reference sequence). In DNA, the CDR3 is TGTGCCAGCAGCCAAAGCTCGCGGGCCATCCCGGGAGAGCAGTACTTC. Encoded protein: CASSQSSRAIPGEQYF.

The chain links TRBV5-1 to TRBJ2-6; tentatively, D is TRBD1 (5 bases). Trimming took 1 base from V and 2 from J, leaving 13 bases between them. CDR3 size: 17 residues. The germline V gene has CDR1 SGHRS and CDR2 YFSETQ. The CDR3 bases are TGCGCCAGCAGCTTGAGGGGTCTTGTCCCTGGGGCCAACGTCCTGACTTTC. It is translated as CASSLRGLVPGANVLTF.

This clone was detected only once. V is TRBV18 and J is TRBJ2-5; D is possibly TRBD1 (8 bases). The V gene lost 2 bases and the J gene lost 5 bases, with 15 bases spanning the gap. This CDR3 contains 15 residues. The germline V gene encodes CDR1 KGHSH and CDR2 LQKENI. The CDR3 DNA is TGTGCCAGCTCACCAATCGGACAGGGAGGGGAGACCCAGTACTTC. Translation: CASSPIGQGGETQYF.

This chain links TRBV13 with TRBJ2-1; 11 nucleotides line up with TRBD2. CDR1 is PRHDT and CDR2 is FYEKMQ in the germline V gene (reference sequence). V dropped 5 bases and J dropped 7; count of bases not matched to a gene: 4. CDR3 length: 14 residues. CDR3 amino acids: CASSPLAGGNEQFF. DNA of the CDR3: TGTGCCAGCAGCCCCCTAGCGGGGGGAAATGAGCAGTTCTTC. Combining the CDR3 with reference TRBV13 and TRBJ2-1 gives the whole variable domain AAGVIQSPRHLIKEKRETATLKCYPIPRHDTVYWYQQGPGQDPQFLISFYEKMQSDKGSIPDRFSAQQFSDYHSELNMSSLELGDSALYFCASSPLAGGNEQFFGPGTRLTVL.

The rearrangement links TRBV3-1 (or the pseudogene TRBV3-2) to TRBJ1-1; D is unclear. Trimming left V 3 bases short and J 5 bases short, with 7 bases between. The germline V gene has CDR1 LGHDT and CDR2 YNNKEL (reference sequence). CDR3 length: 12 amino acids. The CDR3 protein is CASSHSGTEAFF. CDR3 nucleotides: TGTGCCAGCAGCCACAGCGGAACTGAAGCTTTCTTT.

This clone was seen only a few times. The rearrangement links TRBV6-5 to TRBJ1-3; maybe TRBD1 (5 bases). CDR1 and CDR2 (germline): MNHEY, SVGAGI. The CDR3 length is 12 residues. V lost 8 bases, J lost 7 bases, and 12 bases lay in between. CDR3 protein: CASRLGGNTIYF. DNA for the CDR3: TGTGCCAGCCGCCTGGGGGGGAACACCATATATTTT.

V and J are TRBV2 and TRBJ2-2; a possible D gene is TRBD1 (8 bases). The CDR3 length is 15 residues. V lost 5 bases and J 5 bases, leaving 15 bases between the germline ends. Per germline, CDR1 SNHLY and CDR2 FYNNEI. The chain's CDR3 is CASSSDRGGTGELFF. The CDR3 region has the DNA TGTGCCAGCAGTTCTGACAGGGGAGGGACCGGGGAGCTGTTTTTT. Supplemented by reference TRBV2 and TRBJ2-2, the full variable domain reads EPEVTQTPSHQVTQMGQEVILRCVPISNHLYFYWYRQILGQKVEFLVSFYNNEISEKSEIFDDQFSVERPDGSNFTLKIRSTKLEDSAMYFCASSSDRGGTGELFFGEGSRLTVL.

The J gene is TRBJ1-3, the V gene TRBV7-7, with D possibly being TRBD1 (5 bases). V shed 3 bases and J shed 3 bases, with 6 bases lying between them. There are 13 residues in the CDR3. Germline CDR1 is SSHAT and CDR2 is FNYEAQ (reference sequence). CDR3 nucleotide sequence: TGTGCCAGCAGCTTGGGACTTGGAAACACCATATATTTT. Its protein product is CASSLGLGNTIYF.

The chain carries TRBV7-3 and TRBJ2-1; 9 nucleotides match TRBD2. The CDR3 extends over 18 amino acids. V lost 2 bases and J lost 7; bases outside the gene matches: 15. CDR1 is SGHTA and CDR2 is FQGTGA in the germline V gene. CDR3 nucleotide sequence: TGTGCCAGCAGCTTACTCCCTAGGGGTAGCGGGGGCCGGAATGAGCAGTTCTTC. Translation: CASSLLPRGSGGRNEQFF.

The chain combines TRBV7-6 with TRBJ2-1; 10 nucleotides align to TRBD1. CDR1 and CDR2 (germline): SGHVS, FNYEAQ. The CDR3 length is 16 residues. V lost 4 bases, J lost 6 bases, and 9 bases stayed unmatched. CDR3 sequence reads: CASSYTRDRGGNEQFF. The CDR3 bases are TGTGCCAGCAGCTATACCCGGGACAGGGGTGGCAATGAGCAGTTCTTC.

The V gene is TRBV27, the J gene TRBJ2-2; D call uncertain. Looked up from germline, CDR1 is MNHEY and CDR2 is SMNVEV (reference sequence). V was clipped by 5 bases and J by 1 base, with 14 bases between them. The CDR3 is made up of 16 amino acids. The CDR3 protein is CASSKDGWGNTGELFF. The DNA of the CDR3 is TGTGCCAGCAGTAAGGACGGATGGGGGAACACCGGGGAGCTGTTTTTT.